This TCR beta chain was retrieved from a study of T cells after somatic rescue of genetic block. Between the trimmed V and J ends, which lost 8 bases and 4 bases, there was a span of 13 bases. Germline CDR1 reads SNHLY; CDR2 reads FYNNEI. The CDR3 sequence is 13 residues long. Clones were read by immunoSEQ multiplex PCR, and TCRdb kept only the in-frame ones, dropping some. The sample yields about 67,000 clones, roughly nine tenths seen once. The rearrangement links TRBV2 to TRBJ2-3, with D maybe TRBD2 (5 bases). Sequenced material: peripheral blood mononuclear cells (PBMCs). This receptor was obtained from a middle-aged man. CDR3 loop: CASGGAGPDTQYF. DNA of the CDR3: TGTGCCAGCGGAGGAGCCGGGCCAGATACGCAGTATTTT.